Listed below are T cell receptor beta chains from one sample, sequenced in a study of cytomegalovirus exposure and HLA in healthy donors. The data were produced by immunoSEQ multiplex PCR, yet TCRdb's version contains in-frame clones alone and is incomplete. This table holds approximately 110,000 clones. The sample consisted of PBMCs. The receptor set was obtained from a young man in good health and CMV-seronegative. Both conserved end residues are part of each CDR3.

J gene	V gene	CDR3 protein
TRBJ2-3	TRBV27	CASSLSSPDTQYF
TRBJ2-7	TRBV5-4	CASSSVRDSAYEQYF
TRBJ2-3	TRBV28	CASSFGEVGTDTQYF
TRBJ1-2	TRBV7-2	CASSTIQGSDYGYTF
TRBJ1-4	TRBV28	CASSPPTFEKLFF
TRBJ2-3	TRBV25-1	CASSELAGGANTDTQYF
TRBJ1-1	TRBV6-1	CASSTGSGVAEAFF
TRBJ1-4	TRBV5-1	CASSPQSGGNEKLFF
TRBJ1-1	TRBV7-9	CASSRQGNTEAFF
TRBJ2-7	TRBV6-5	CATKKGQSYEQYF
TRBJ2-3	TRBV19	CASRTTGLGQLYTQYF